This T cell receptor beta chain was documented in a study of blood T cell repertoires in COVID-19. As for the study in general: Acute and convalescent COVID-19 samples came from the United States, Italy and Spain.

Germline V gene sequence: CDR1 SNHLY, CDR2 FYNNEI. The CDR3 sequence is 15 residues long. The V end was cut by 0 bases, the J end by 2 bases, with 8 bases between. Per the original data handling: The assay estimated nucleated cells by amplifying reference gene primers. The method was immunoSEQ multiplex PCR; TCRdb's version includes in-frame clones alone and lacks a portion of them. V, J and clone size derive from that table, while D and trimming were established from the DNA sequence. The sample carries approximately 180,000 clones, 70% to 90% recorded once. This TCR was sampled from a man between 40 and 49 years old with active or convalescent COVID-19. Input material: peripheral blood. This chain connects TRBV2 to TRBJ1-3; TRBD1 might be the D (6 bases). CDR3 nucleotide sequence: TGTGCCAGCAGTGAAGCGGGGGCCGCTGGAAACACCATATATTTT. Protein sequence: CASSEAGAAGNTIYF.